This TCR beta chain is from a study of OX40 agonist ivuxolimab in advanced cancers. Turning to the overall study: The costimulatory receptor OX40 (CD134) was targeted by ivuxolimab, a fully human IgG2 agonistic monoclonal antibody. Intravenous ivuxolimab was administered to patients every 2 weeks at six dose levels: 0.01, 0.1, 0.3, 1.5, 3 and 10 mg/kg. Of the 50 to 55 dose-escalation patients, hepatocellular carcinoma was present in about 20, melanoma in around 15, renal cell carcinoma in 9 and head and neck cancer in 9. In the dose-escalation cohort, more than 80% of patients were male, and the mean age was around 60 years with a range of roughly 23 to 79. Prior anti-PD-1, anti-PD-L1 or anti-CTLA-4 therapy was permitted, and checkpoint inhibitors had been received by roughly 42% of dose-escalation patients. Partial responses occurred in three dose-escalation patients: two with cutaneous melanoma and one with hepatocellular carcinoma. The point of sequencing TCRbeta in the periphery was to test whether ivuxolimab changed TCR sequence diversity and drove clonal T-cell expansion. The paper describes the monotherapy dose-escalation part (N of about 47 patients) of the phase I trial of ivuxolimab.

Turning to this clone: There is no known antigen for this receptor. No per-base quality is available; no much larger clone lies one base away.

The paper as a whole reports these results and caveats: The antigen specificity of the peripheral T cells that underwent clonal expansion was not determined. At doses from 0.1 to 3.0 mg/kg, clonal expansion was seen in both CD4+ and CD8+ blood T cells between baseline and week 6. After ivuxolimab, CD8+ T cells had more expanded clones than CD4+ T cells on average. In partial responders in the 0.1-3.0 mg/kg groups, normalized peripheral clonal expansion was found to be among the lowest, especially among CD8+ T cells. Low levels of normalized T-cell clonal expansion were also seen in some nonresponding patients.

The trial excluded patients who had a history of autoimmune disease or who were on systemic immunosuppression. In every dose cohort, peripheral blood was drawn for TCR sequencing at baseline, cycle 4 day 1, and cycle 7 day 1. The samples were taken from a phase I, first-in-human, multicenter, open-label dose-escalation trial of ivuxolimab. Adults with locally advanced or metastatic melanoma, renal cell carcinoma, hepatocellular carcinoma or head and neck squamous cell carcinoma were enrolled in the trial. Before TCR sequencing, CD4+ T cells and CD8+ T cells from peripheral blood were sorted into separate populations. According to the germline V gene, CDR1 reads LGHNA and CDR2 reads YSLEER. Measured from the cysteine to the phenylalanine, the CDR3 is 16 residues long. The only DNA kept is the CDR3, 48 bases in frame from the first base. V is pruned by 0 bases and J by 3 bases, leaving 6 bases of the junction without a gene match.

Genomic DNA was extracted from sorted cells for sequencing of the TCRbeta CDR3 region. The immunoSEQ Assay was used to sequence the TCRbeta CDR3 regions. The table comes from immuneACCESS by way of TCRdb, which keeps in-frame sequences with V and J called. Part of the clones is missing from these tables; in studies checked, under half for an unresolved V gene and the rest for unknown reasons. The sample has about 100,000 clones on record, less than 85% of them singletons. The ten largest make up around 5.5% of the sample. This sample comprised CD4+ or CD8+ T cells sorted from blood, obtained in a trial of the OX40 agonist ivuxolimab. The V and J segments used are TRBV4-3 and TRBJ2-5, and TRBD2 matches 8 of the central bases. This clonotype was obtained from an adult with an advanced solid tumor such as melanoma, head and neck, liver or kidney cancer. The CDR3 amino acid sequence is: CASSQDGRGGEETQYF. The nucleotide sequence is TGCGCCAGCAGCCAAGATGGACGGGGGGGCGAAGAGACCCAGTACTTC.